Following are 21 T cell receptor beta chains from one sample sequenced in a study of CD8+ T cells in alopecia areata. RNA extraction and reverse transcription yielded cDNA as sequencing template. TCRdb's copy holds only in-frame clones and misses some; the assay was immunoSEQ multiplex PCR. The sample has about 64,000 clones, roughly 46% seen once. The specimen sequenced was NKG2D-low CD8+ T cells sorted from blood. These receptors originate from a human donor with alopecia areata.

This chain uses TRBV5-1 with TRBJ2-7; perhaps TRBD2 as D (6 bases). From germline, CDR1 is SGHRS and CDR2 YFSETQ. V was trimmed by 5 bases and J by 6 bases, leaving 9 bases between them. This CDR3 comprises 11 residues. Here the CDR3 DNA reads TGCGCCAGCAGTGTGGGGGGCGAGCAGTACTTC. It codes for CASSVGGEQYF. The full variable domain, with the rest looked up from reference TRBV5-1 and TRBJ2-7, is KAGVTQTPRYLIKTRGQQVTLSCSPISGHRSVSWYQQTPGQGLQFLFEYFSETQRNKGNFPGRFSGRQFSNSRSEMNVSTLELGDSALYLCASSVGGEQYFGPGTRLTVT.

This clone was detected only a few times. The chain recombines TRBV7-9 with TRBJ2-3; TRBD2 might be the D (6 bases). The CDR3 covers 16 residues. Germline lookup yields CDR1 SEHNR and CDR2 FQNEAQ (reference sequence). V was shortened by 4 bases and J by 2 bases, with 16 bases between the two germline ends. The CDR3 here is CASSSVDGGPTDTQYF. CDR3 nucleotides: TGTGCCAGCAGCTCAGTCGACGGAGGGCCCACAGATACGCAGTATTTT.

V gene TRBV6-6 combines with J gene TRBJ1-2, with TRBD1 identical over 9 bases. The CDR3 sequence is 14 residues long. The germline V gene has CDR1 MNHNY and CDR2 SVGAGI (reference sequence). V trimming: 3 bases; J trimming: 4 bases; junction bases outside the gene matches: 3. CDR3 protein: CASSYLGQGYGYTF. Here the CDR3 DNA reads TGTGCCAGCAGTTATTTGGGACAGGGCTATGGCTACACCTTC.

This clone is deemed large. The gene calls are TRBV6-5 and TRBJ1-2; no reliable D call. The CDR3 has 12 amino acids. Trimming took off 2 bases at V and 6 bases at J, with 7 bases between the two ends. CDR1 is MNHEY and CDR2 is SVGAGI in the germline V gene. CDR3 protein: CASSYVGDGYTF. CDR3 coding DNA: TGTGCCAGCAGTTACGTCGGGGATGGCTACACCTTC.

This clone was found a few times. The J gene is TRBJ2-1, the V gene TRBV6-4; 11 positions agree with TRBD2. Germline CDR1 and CDR2: MRHNA and SNTAGT. The junction had 6 bases not matched to a gene; V was cut back by 8 bases and J by 6 bases. There are 14 residues in the CDR3. This CDR3 is CASALAGEGNEQFF. Written as DNA, the CDR3 is TGTGCCAGCGCACTAGCGGGAGAAGGCAATGAGCAGTTCTTC.

V gene TRBV5-1 combines with J gene TRBJ2-3; D unresolved. The CDR3 totals 16 residues. V gave up 4 bases and J gave up 0 bases, with 15 bases separating them. Germline assignment: CDR1 SGHRS and CDR2 YFSETQ. CDR3 loop: CASSPLDPTSTDTQYF. The CDR3 DNA reads TGCGCCAGCAGCCCCTTAGACCCAACTAGCACAGATACGCAGTATTTT.

The V gene is TRBV4-1, the J gene TRBJ1-1; possibly TRBD1 for D (5 bases). Trimming left V 4 bases short and J 3 bases short, with 12 bases between. CDR3 length equals 14 residues. Germline CDR1 reads MGHRA; CDR2 reads YSYEKL. This CDR3 is CASSRVWGDTEAFF. The CDR3 coding sequence is TGCGCCAGCAGCCGAGTTTGGGGGGACACTGAAGCTTTCTTT.

The gene calls are TRBV27 and TRBJ1-2, with D maybe TRBD1 (5 bases). The CDR3 runs 13 residues. Trimming cost V 3 bases and J 8 bases, with 13 bases left between them. In germline, CDR1 is MNHEY, CDR2 SMNVEV (reference sequence). For the CDR3, the DNA is TGTGCCAGCAGTTTCTATTCGAGGGGCGGCTACACCTTC. Amino acids: CASSFYSRGGYTF.

This chain links TRBV27 with TRBJ2-7; 9 bases match TRBD1. This CDR3 comprises 14 residues. Losses at the gene ends were 8 bases for V and 3 bases for J; bases not matched to a gene: 8. Germline V gene lookup returns CDR1 MNHEY and CDR2 SMNVEV (reference sequence). The CDR3 spells CASGISGQGYEQYF. DNA of the CDR3: TGTGCCAGCGGGATATCGGGACAGGGCTACGAGCAGTACTTC.

This clone occurred a few times. The J gene is TRBJ2-3, the V gene TRBV9, with unresolved D. Germline V gene data show CDR1 as SGDLS and CDR2 as YYNGEE. This CDR3 has 14 residues. Between the trimmed V and J ends, which lost 3 bases and 6 bases, there was a span of 14 bases. The CDR3 protein is CASSDPTLADTQYF. Written as DNA, the CDR3 is TGTGCCAGCAGCGACCCGACTCTTGCCGATACGCAGTATTTT. Full variable domain (rest looked up from reference TRBV9 and TRBJ2-3): DSGVTQTPKHLITATGQRVTLRCSPRSGDLSVYWYQQSLDQGLQFLIQYYNGEERAKGNILERFSAQQFPDLHSELNLSSLELGDSALYFCASSDPTLADTQYFGPGTRLTVL.

The sample holds a few counts of this clone. This chain uses TRBV7-9 with TRBJ1-1, with D maybe TRBD1 (5 bases). V lost 8 bases, J lost 5 bases, and 18 bases lay in between. The CDR3 extends over 14 amino acids. Germline V lookup: CDR1 SEHNR, CDR2 FQNEAQ (reference sequence). This CDR3 reads CASLLRDGLTEAFF. The CDR3 DNA sequence: TGTGCCAGCCTATTAAGGGACGGATTGACTGAAGCTTTCTTT.

The V call is TRBV27, the J call TRBJ1-1, with 7 positions matching TRBD1. The CDR3 loop spans 13 amino acids. Germline assignment: CDR1 MNHEY and CDR2 SMNVEV (reference sequence). The junction had 5 bases not matched to a gene; V was cut back by 5 bases and J by 5 bases. The CDR3 loop reads CASSPTGDTEAFF. CDR3 DNA sequence: TGTGCCAGCAGTCCAACAGGGGATACTGAAGCTTTCTTT.

The V and J genes are TRBV13 and TRBJ2-7, with D tentatively TRBD2 (6 bases). Germline V CDR1 and CDR2: PRHDT, FYEKMQ (reference sequence). V dropped 5 bases and J dropped 1 base, with 12 bases sitting between them. CDR3 length equals 14 residues. The CDR3 coding sequence is TGTGCCAGCAGCGCCCGCGGGACTTCCTACGAGCAGTACTTC. Translation gives CASSARGTSYEQYF.

This sequence joins TRBV28 and TRBJ2-2; a weak D match, TRBD1 (7 bases). The germline gives CDR1 MDHEN, CDR2 SYDVKM. The CDR3 contains 17 residues. Trimming removed 3 bases from V and 7 bases from J, with 21 bases in between. For the CDR3, the DNA is TGTGCCAGCAGTTTCCGCCGAGGGGGCGGGACGGGCGGGGAGCTGTTTTTT. Protein product: CASSFRRGGGTGGELFF.

The chain joins TRBV6-6 to TRBJ2-7; a possible D gene is TRBD2 (6 bases). CDR3 size: 15 residues. The V gene lost 6 bases and the J gene lost 0 bases, with 15 bases spanning the gap. From germline, CDR1 is MNHNY and CDR2 SVGAGI (reference sequence). This CDR3 reads CASSRSDSGSYEQYF. DNA for the CDR3: TGTGCCAGCAGCCGTTCGGATAGCGGCTCCTACGAGCAGTACTTC.

This clone was observed a handful of times. The chain employs TRBV28 and TRBJ2-4, with D unclear. Trimming removed 4 bases at V and 5 bases at J, with 6 bases between. CDR1 MDHEN and CDR2 SYDVKM come from the germline V gene. CDR3 length: 12 residues. The CDR3 reads CASSSSENIQYF. DNA for the CDR3: TGTGCCAGCAGTTCCTCTGAAAACATTCAGTACTTC.

The V and J genes are TRBV27 and TRBJ1-5, with a possible D match to TRBD1 (5 bases). V lost 5 bases and J 10 bases, leaving 15 bases between the germline ends. This CDR3 contains 13 residues. Germline CDR1 is MNHEY and CDR2 is SMNVEV (reference sequence). The CDR3 DNA sequence: TGTGCCAGCAGTCTCAGGGCCCCGAGACCCCAGCATTTT. Its protein is CASSLRAPRPQHF.

The chain is built from TRBV19 and TRBJ2-1; D ambiguous. V was clipped by 0 bases and J by 3 bases, with 6 bases between them. The CDR3 spans 14 residues. Looked up from germline, CDR1 is LNHDA and CDR2 is SQIVND (reference sequence). The chain's CDR3 is CASSIDSDYNEQFF. DNA of the CDR3: TGTGCCAGTAGTATAGATTCGGACTACAATGAGCAGTTCTTC.

This chain uses TRBV13 with TRBJ2-5, with 9 bases that match TRBD1. Germline assignment: CDR1 PRHDT and CDR2 FYEKMQ (reference sequence). The CDR3 loop spans 16 amino acids. After removal of 1 base from V and 4 bases from J, the junction contained 7 bases not matched to a gene. CDR3 coding DNA: TGTGCCAGCAGCTTAGCGGACAGGGGAGTTTCAGAGACCCAGTACTTC. Its protein product is CASSLADRGVSETQYF.

This clone occurred a few times. The gene calls are TRBV29-1 and TRBJ2-3; D not resolved. V was pared by 7 bases and J by 6 bases, with 8 bases between. Germline V gene data show CDR1 as SQVTM and CDR2 as ANQGSEA. The length of the CDR3 is 10 residues. CDR3 protein: CSAGEDTQYF. In nucleotides, the CDR3 is TGCAGCGCTGGCGAGGATACGCAGTATTTT.

The V and J genes are TRBV28 and TRBJ2-7, with D maybe TRBD2 (5 bases). The CDR3 runs to 14 residues. CDR1 and CDR2 from the germline V gene are MDHEN and SYDVKM. V lost 3 bases and J lost 0, with 9 bases in between. As DNA, the CDR3 is TGTGCCAGCAGTTTGGGGAGCTTCTCCTACGAGCAGTACTTC. It translates to CASSLGSFSYEQYF.